The 6 T cell receptor beta chains below were found in one sample sequenced in a study of T-cell memory formation after mild COVID-19. TCRdb re-derived calls from the 5' RACE reads in MiXCR, one entry per CDR3 protein. The sample has hundreds of thousands of distinct CDR3 sequences; about 15% are singletons. The sample taken for sequencing was PBMCs or a T cell subset sorted from them (not recorded which). These receptors all stem from a man between 18 and 35 years old who had mild COVID-19 (a few samples of this study predate the infection). Cell type and time point are not known.

This clonotype has just a few counts. The rearrangement uses TRBV20-1 and TRBJ2-7, with 11 bases aligning to TRBD2. The CDR3 has 15 amino acids. V gave up 6 bases and J gave up 1 base; unmatched junction bases: 8. Per germline, CDR1 DFQATT and CDR2 SNEGSKA (reference sequence). The CDR3 loop reads CSALKLAGASYEQYF. CDR3 DNA sequence: TGCAGTGCCTTGAAACTAGCGGGGGCATCCTACGAGCAGTACTTC.

This clonotype was observed a handful of times. V is TRBV3-1 and J is TRBJ1-6, with no clear D. CDR1 LGHDT and CDR2 YNNKEL come from the germline V gene (reference sequence). The CDR3 is 15 residues long. Trimming pared 0 bases from V and 4 bases from J, leaving 7 bases between. The CDR3 DNA reads as TGTGCCAGCAGCCAAGAGGGGTTTTATAATTCACCCCTCCACTTT. It translates to CASSQEGFYNSPLHF.

Comments on this clonotype: A much larger clone is a single base away; this may be a read error. Since the CDR3 does not end with the conserved phenylalanine or tryptophan, this likely comes from a read error. The rearrangement joins TRBV7-8 to TRBJ1-5, with a tentative D call TRBD1 (6 bases). V was trimmed by 5 bases and J by 2 bases, leaving 16 bases between them. The germline V gene encodes CDR1 SGHVS and CDR2 FQNEAQ. This CDR3 has 16 residues. The CDR3 is CASSPAATGGNQPQHL. As DNA, the CDR3 is TGTGCCAGCAGCCCCGCGGCGACAGGTGGCAATCAGCCCCAGCATCTT.

This clonotype was counted at least ten times. The rearrangement uses TRBV4-3 and TRBJ2-3; weak D call: TRBD2 (5 bases). This CDR3 region has 14 residues. Germline loops: CDR1 LGHNA, CDR2 YSLEER. Deletions cut 3 bases from V and 4 bases from J, with 11 bases between. For the CDR3, the DNA is TGCGCCAGCAGCCAGAGGGAAGCGGCAGATACGCAGTATTTT. Translating it yields CASSQREAADTQYF.

The V gene is TRBV7-2, the J gene TRBJ2-7; 7 positions match TRBD2. Germline CDR1 SGHTA, CDR2 FQGNSA. The V gene end was trimmed by 4 bases and the J gene end by 0 bases; junction bases not matched to a gene: 3. The CDR3 totals 14 residues. The DNA of the CDR3 is TGTGCCAGCAGCTGGGACTACTTCTCCTACGAGCAGTACTTC. Translating gives CASSWDYFSYEQYF.

V usage is TRBV18 and J usage is TRBJ1-2; no definite D call. CDR3 length equals 15 residues. Between the trimmed V and J ends, which lost 2 bases and 1 base, there was a span of 11 bases. CDR1 is KGHSH, CDR2 LQKENI, per germline. CDR3 in DNA: TGTGCCAGCTCACCAGCAGCAGACCTTAACTATGGCTACACCTTC. It encodes CASSPAADLNYGYTF.